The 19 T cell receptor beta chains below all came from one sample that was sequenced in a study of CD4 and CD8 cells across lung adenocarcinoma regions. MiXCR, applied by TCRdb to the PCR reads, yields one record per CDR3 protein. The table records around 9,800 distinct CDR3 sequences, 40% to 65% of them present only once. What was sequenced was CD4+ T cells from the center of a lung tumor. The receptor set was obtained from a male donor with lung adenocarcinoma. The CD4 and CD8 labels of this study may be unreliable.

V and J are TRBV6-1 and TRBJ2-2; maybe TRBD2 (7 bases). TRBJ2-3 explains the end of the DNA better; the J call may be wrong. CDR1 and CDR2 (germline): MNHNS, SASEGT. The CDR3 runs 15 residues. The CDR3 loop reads CASSQRGGNTEAQYF. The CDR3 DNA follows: TGTGCCAGCAGTCAGAGGGGGGGGAACACAGAGGCGCAGTATTTT.

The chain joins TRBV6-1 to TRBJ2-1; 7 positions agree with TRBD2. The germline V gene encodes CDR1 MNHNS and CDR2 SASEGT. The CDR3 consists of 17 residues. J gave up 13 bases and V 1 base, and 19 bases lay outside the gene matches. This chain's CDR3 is CASSEGGGGGSKNIQFF. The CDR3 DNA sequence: TGTGCCAGCAGTGAAGGGGGGGGGGGGGGGTCCAAAAACATTCAGTTCTTC.

The CDR3 here is CASSSARASSGANVLTF. The CDR3 DNA reads as TGTGCCAGCAGTTCGGCCAGGGCGAGCTCTGGGGCCAACGTCCTGACTTTC. J is TRBJ2-6 and V is TRBV28; tentatively, D is TRBD1 (5 bases). Germline CDR1 is MDHEN and CDR2 is SYDVKM. The V and J ends lost 4 bases and 0 bases respectively, with 13 bases between them. The CDR3 runs to 17 residues.

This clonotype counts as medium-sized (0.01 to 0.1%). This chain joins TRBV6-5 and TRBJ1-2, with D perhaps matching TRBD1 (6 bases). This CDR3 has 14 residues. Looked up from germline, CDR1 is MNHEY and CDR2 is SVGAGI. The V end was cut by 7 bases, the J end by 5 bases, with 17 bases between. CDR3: CASTPRGAGYGYTF. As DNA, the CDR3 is TGTGCCAGCACCCCCAGGGGCGCAGGTTATGGCTACACCTTC.

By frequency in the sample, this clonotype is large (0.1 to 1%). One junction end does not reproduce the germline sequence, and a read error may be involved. This CDR3 is CAISESRVTVF. CDR3 bases: TGTGCCATCAGTGAGTCCCGGGTTACGGTCTTC. The chain links TRBV10-3 to TRBJ2-1, with unresolved D. The length of the CDR3 is 11 residues. The germline CDR1 and CDR2 sequences are ENHRY and SYGVKD.

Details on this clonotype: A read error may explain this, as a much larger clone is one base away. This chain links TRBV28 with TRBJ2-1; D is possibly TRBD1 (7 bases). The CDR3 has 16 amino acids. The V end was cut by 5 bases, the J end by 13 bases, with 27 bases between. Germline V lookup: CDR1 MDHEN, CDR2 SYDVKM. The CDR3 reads CASSPYRTGGLETQFF. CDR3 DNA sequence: TGTGCCAGCAGTCCGTACAGGACAGGAGGGCTAGAGACCCAGTTCTTC.

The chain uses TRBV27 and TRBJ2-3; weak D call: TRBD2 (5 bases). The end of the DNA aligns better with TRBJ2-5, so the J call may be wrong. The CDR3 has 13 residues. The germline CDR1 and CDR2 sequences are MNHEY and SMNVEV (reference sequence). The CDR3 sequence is CASSESLGGAQYF. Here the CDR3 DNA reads TGTGCCAGCAGTGAAAGTTTAGGAGGAGCCCAGTACTTC.

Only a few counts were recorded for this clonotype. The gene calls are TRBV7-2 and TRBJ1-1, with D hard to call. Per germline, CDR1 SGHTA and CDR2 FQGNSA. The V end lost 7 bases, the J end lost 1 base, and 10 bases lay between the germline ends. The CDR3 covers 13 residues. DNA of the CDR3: TGTGCCAGCAAGGAAGGTGCGAACACTGAAGCTTTCTTT. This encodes CASKEGANTEAFF. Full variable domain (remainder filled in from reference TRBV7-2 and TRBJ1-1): GAGVSQSPSNKVTEKGKDVELRCDPISGHTALYWYRQSLGQGLEFLIYFQGNSAPDKSGLPSDRFSAERTGGSVSTLTIQRTQQEDSAVYLCASKEGANTEAFFGQGTRLTVV.

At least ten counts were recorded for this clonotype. CDR3 protein: CASDRAWGGINSNQPQHF. Written as DNA, the CDR3 is TGTGCCAGCGACAGGGCCTGGGGTGGGATCAATAGCAATCAGCCCCAGCATTTT. The chain joins TRBV27 to TRBJ1-5; 7 bases line up with TRBD1. The CDR3 contains 18 residues. The germline V gene has CDR1 MNHEY and CDR2 SMNVEV (reference sequence). Germline trimming cut 8 bases from V and 0 bases from J; bases unmatched to any gene: 16.

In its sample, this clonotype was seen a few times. DNA of the CDR3: TGTGCCAGCAGGGGGACTAGCGGGAGGGGGGGGGGGCAAGAGACCCAGTACTTC. This sequence encodes CASRGTSGRGGGQETQYF. The V call is TRBV6-1, the J call TRBJ2-5, with 16 bases aligning to TRBD2. The CDR3 runs to 18 residues. Germline V gene sequence: CDR1 MNHNS, CDR2 SASEGT. V trimming: 6 bases; J trimming: 2 bases; junction bases outside the gene matches: 9.

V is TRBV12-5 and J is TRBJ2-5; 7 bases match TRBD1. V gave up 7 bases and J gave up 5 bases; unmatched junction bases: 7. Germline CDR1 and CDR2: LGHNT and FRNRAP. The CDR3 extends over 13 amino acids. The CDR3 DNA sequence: TGTGCTAGTGCCCGACAGGGCCGTGAGACCCAGTACTTC. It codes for CASARQGRETQYF.

The CDR3 region has the DNA TGTGCCAGCAGCGTACGACTAGCGGGAGAGGAGACCCAGTACTTC. Protein: CASSVRLAGEETQYF. This sequence joins TRBV3-1 and TRBJ2-5, with 12 bases aligning to TRBD2. With 5 bases clipped from V and 5 bases from J, the junction kept 6 bases outside the gene matches. Germline V CDR1 and CDR2: LGHDT, YNNKEL (reference sequence). This CDR3 is built from 15 residues.

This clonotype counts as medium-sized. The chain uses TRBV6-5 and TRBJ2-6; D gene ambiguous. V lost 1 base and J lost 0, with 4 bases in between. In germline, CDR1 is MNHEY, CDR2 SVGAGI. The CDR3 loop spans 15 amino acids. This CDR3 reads CASSYLSSGANVLTF. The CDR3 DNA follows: TGTGCCAGCAGTTACTTGAGCTCTGGGGCCAACGTCCTGACTTTC.

CDR3 residues: CASSLSSLAGGSNEQFF. The CDR3 DNA follows: TGTGCCAGCAGTCTTTCTTCACTAGCGGGAGGGAGCAATGAGCAGTTCTTC. The chain uses TRBV27 and TRBJ2-1; 13 positions agree with TRBD2. This CDR3 is 17 amino acids long. CDR1 and CDR2 (germline): MNHEY, SMNVEV (reference sequence). V lost 5 bases to trimming and J lost 6 bases; unmatched junction nucleotides: 10.

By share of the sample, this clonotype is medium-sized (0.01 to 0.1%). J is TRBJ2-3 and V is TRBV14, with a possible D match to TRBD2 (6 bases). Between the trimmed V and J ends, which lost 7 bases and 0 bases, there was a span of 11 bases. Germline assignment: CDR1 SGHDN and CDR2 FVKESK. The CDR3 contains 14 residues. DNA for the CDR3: TGTGCCAGCAAAGGCGGGATTAGCACAGATACGCAGTATTTT. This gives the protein CASKGGISTDTQYF.

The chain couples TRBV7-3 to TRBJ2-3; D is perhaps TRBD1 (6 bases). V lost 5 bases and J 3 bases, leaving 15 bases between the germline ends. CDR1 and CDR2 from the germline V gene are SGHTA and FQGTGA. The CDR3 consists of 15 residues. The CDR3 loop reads CASSETGQRTDTQYF. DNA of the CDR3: TGTGCCAGCAGCGAGACCGGACAGAGAACAGATACGCAGTATTTT.

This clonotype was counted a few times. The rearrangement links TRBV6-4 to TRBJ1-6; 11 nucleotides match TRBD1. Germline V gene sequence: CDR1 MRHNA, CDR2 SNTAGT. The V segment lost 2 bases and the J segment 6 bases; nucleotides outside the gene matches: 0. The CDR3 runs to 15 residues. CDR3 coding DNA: TGTGCCAGCAGTGACGGGACAGGGGGTAATTCACCCCTCCACTTT. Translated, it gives CASSDGTGGNSPLHF.

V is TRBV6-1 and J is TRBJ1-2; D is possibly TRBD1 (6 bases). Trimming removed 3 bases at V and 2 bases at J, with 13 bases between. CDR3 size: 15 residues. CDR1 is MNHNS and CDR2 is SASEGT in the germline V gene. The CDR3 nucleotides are TGTGCCAGCAGTGAGCTTAACAGGGTCAACTATGGCTACACCTTC. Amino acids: CASSELNRVNYGYTF.

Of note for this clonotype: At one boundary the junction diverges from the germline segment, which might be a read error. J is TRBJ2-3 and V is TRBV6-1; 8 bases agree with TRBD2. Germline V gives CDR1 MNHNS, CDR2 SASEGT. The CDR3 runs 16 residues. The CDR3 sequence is CASSEAAAGGTDTQYF. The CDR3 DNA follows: TGTGCCAGCAGTGAAGCGGCGGCGGGAGGCACAGATACTCAGTATTTT.